These T cell receptor beta chains were read from a single sample in a study of Ad26.COV2.S vaccination and SARS-CoV-2 variants. TCRdb's copy holds only in-frame clones and misses some; the assay was immunoSEQ multiplex PCR. The data show 350,000 to 550,000 clones, approximately 92% seen once. Sequencing was performed on peripheral blood, taken in a trial of Ad26.COV2.S vaccine versus placebo. The receptors here all came from a person between 18 and 60 years old who received the Ad26.COV2.S COVID-19 vaccine or a placebo. The CDR3 runs from the conserved cysteine through the conserved F or W. The order of the fields is D gene, J gene, V gene, clone size, CDR3 DNA, CDR3 protein. D genes are given only for firm matches. Rows give clone size only sometimes, using once, few, many, or a class for an expanded clone.

>TRBD1|TRBJ1-1|TRBV4-2|.
TGTGCCAGCAGCCCCGGGTCAGGGGGGGAGACTGAAGCTTTCTTT
CASSPGSGGETEAFF
>.|TRBJ1-5|TRBV6-6|once
TGTGCCAGCAGTTACGGGGGCCAGTACAATCAGCCCCAGCATTTT
CASSYGGQYNQPQHF
>.|TRBJ1-5|TRBV7-9|.
TGTGCCAGCAGCTTAGGCCGACAGAATCAGCCCCAGCATTTT
CASSLGRQNQPQHF
>TRBD1|TRBJ1-2|TRBV2|.
TGTGCCAGCACCCGACAGGGAGGGATCTATGGCTACACCTTC
CASTRQGGIYGYTF
>.|TRBJ2-5|TRBV7-6|.
TGTGCCAGCAGTGTTAGGAAAGAGACCCAGTACTTC
CASSVRKETQYF
>.|TRBJ2-2|TRBV7-3|once
TGTGCCAGCAGCTTAATAGGGACTAACACCGGGGAGCTGTTTTTT
CASSLIGTNTGELFF
>.|TRBJ2-1|TRBV9|few
TGTGCCAGCAGCGTAGACGCTAACAATGAGCAGTTCTTC
CASSVDANNEQFF
>.|TRBJ1-1|TRBV7-2|once
TGTGCCAGCAGCTTCGGTTATCGAGGGTTTACTGAAGCTTTCTTT
CASSFGYRGFTEAFF
>TRBD1|TRBJ1-3|TRBV2|.
TGTGCCAGCAGGGTGGACAGGATCTCTGGAAACACCATATATTTT
CASRVDRISGNTIYF
>TRBD1|TRBJ1-3|TRBV2|.
TGTGCCAGCAATAAACGACAGGGGATTTCTTACGGAAACACCATATATTTT
CASNKRQGISYGNTIYF
>.|TRBJ2-3|TRBV6-2/TRBV6-3|once
TGTGCCAGCAGTTACGGAGACAGGTCGGGCACAGATACGCAGTATTTT
CASSYGDRSGTDTQYF
>.|TRBJ2-1|TRBV7-3|.
TGTGCCAGCAGCACGGGAGCATACAATGAGCAGTTCTTC
CASSTGAYNEQFF
>.|TRBJ1-6|TRBV7-2|.
TGTGCCAGCAGCGCCATTGGGGGGGCCAAGGTAACCCTCCACTTT
CASSAIGGAKVTLHF